The sequence of this T cell receptor beta chain was determined in a study of beta chain features in type 1 diabetes. It was via CD45RO/CCR7/CD25/CD127/CD95/CD27 that CD4+ naive, central memory, regulatory and stem cell-like memory cells were sorted. Sorting gave populations that all exceeded 98% purity. Study-level points and caveats: At VDJ recombination sites, type 1 diabetes patients had fewer insertions and more deleted nucleotides.

CDR3 length: 15 amino acids. The germline CDR1 and CDR2 sequences are SGDLS and YYNGEE. V lost 0 bases and J lost 8, with 14 bases in between. Expressed TCRB transcripts got sequenced, as all isolated RNA was reverse transcribed. Assay: immunoSEQ multiplex PCR; the TCRdb copy retains only in-frame clones and omits some. Here the sample spans 150,000 or so clones, roughly 53% being singletons. This clone has just a few counts. Its specificity is not known. The chain recombines TRBV9 with TRBJ2-2; D perhaps matches TRBD2 (6 bases). This TCR was recovered from a man aged 18 to 35 in good health. The sequencing sample was made of Tregs from blood. CDR3 nucleotide sequence: TGTGCCAGCAGCGTAGCGGGGGTCCTAAGGGGGGAGCTGTTTTTT. It yields the protein CASSVAGVLRGELFF.